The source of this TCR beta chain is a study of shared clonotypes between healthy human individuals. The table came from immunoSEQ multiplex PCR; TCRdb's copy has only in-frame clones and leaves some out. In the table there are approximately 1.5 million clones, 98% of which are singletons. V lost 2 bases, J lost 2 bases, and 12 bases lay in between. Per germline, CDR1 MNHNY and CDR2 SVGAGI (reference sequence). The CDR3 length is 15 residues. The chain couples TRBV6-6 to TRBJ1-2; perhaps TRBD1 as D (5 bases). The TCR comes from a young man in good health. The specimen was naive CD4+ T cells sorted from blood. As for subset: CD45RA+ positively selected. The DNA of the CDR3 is TGTGCCAGCAGTTACGGGGACCTTCTAAACTATGGCTACACCTTC. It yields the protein CASSYGDLLNYGYTF.